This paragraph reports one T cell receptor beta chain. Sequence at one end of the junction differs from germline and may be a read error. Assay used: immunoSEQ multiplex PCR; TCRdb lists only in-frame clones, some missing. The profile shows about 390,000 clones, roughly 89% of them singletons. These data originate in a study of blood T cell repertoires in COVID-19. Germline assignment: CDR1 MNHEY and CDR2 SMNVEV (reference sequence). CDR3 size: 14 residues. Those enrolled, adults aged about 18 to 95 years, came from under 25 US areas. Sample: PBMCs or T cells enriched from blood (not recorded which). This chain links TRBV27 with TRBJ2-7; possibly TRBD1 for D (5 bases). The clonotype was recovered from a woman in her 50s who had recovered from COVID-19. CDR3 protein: CASSFRVGYYEQYF. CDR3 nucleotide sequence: TGTGCCAGCAGTTTCAGGGTAGGATACTACGAACAGTACTTC.